This T cell receptor beta chain was captured in a study of identical twins. The germline CDR1 and CDR2 sequences are SEHNR and FQNEAQ (reference sequence). The V gene end was trimmed by 5 bases and the J gene end by 0 bases; junction bases not matched to a gene: 14. The CDR3 spans 20 residues. One entry per CDR3 protein, called by TCRdb with MiXCR from the 5' RACE reads. The sample contains 210,000 or so distinct CDR3 sequences, approximately 15% of which appear only once. These sequences were also reported in another study, on T cells expressing NK-cell markers.

The sequence was obtained from a woman between 18 and 29 years old in good health. Specimen: CD8+ T cells sorted from blood. J is TRBJ2-6 and V is TRBV7-9, with 9 positions matching TRBD1. For the CDR3, the DNA is TGTGCCAGCAGCCCCGCGAAGGGACAGGGTAAACACTCTGGGGCCAACGTCCTGACTTTC. It yields the protein CASSPAKGQGKHSGANVLTF.